The 19 T cell receptor beta chains presented below share a single source sample, sequenced in a study of blood T cells in healthy people across ages. A J-beta primer mix and a sample-barcoded 5' primer were used in a second PCR of roughly 6 to 11 cycles. One entry per CDR3 protein results from TCRdb running MiXCR on the 5' RACE reads. The table lists approximately 960,000 distinct CDR3 sequences, almost 30% of them singletons. These data also featured in a second study, about T cells of mothers and their children.

The sequenced sample consisted of blood. These receptors were taken from a woman aged 40 to 50 in good health.

The chain has TRBV7-9 and TRBJ2-4, with D perhaps TRBD1 or TRBD2 (5 bases each). With the DNA end fitting TRBJ2-7 better, the J assignment may be wrong. The CDR3 has 16 residues. Looked up from germline, CDR1 is SEHNR and CDR2 is FQNEAQ (reference sequence). DNA for the CDR3: TGTGCCAGCAGCTCCGGGACGTGGGCTAGCTCATACGAGCAGTACTTC. This codes for CASSSGTWASSYEQYF.

This clonotype was recorded at least ten times. The chain joins TRBV4-2 to TRBJ1-5; TRBD1 agrees at 10 bases. The CDR3 sequence is 18 residues long. Unmatched junction bases numbered 12, after V lost 0 bases and J lost 7 bases. CDR1 LGHNA and CDR2 YNFKEQ come from the germline V gene. CDR3 region: CASSQDRSRQGASQPQHF. For the CDR3, the DNA is TGTGCCAGCAGCCAAGATCGGTCCCGACAGGGGGCGAGCCAGCCCCAGCATTTT.

V usage is TRBV6-5 and J usage is TRBJ2-3; possibly TRBD1 for D (5 bases). CDR1 is MNHEY, CDR2 SVGAGI, per germline. Trimming left V 2 bases short and J 3 bases short, with 9 bases between. The CDR3 spans 14 residues. In DNA, the CDR3 is TGTGCCAGCAGTTACGCGCAGGGTACAGATACGCAGTATTTT. Protein: CASSYAQGTDTQYF.

For the CDR3, the DNA is TGTGCTTCAGAGGGTCCCTGGGCTAACTATGGCTACACCTTC. It codes for CASEGPWANYGYTF. The chain uses TRBV5-5 and TRBJ1-2; no firm D call. Looked up from germline, CDR1 is SGHKS and CDR2 is YYEKEE (reference sequence). The CDR3 contains 14 residues.

On this clonotype itself: Relative to the germline gene, one junction end is altered; a read error may explain this. The DNA for the CDR3 is TGCAGCGTTGAGGCGGGGGGCACAGGTACGCAGTATTTT. This sequence encodes CSVEAGGTGTQYF. V usage is TRBV29-1 and J usage is TRBJ2-3; 8 bases are a match to TRBD2. Germline lookup yields CDR1 SQVTM and CDR2 ANQGSEA. The CDR3 is 13 amino acids.

Many counts were recorded for this clonotype. The chain carries TRBV29-1 and TRBJ2-5; 9 bases agree with TRBD2. Germline CDR1 and CDR2: SQVTM and ANQGSEA. With 5 bases clipped from V and 4 bases from J, the junction kept 11 bases outside the gene matches. The CDR3 is 15 residues long. The CDR3: CSVRSGGSSRETQYF. The CDR3 nucleotides read TGCAGCGTTCGTAGCGGGGGCTCCTCCAGAGAGACCCAGTACTTC.

The chain has TRBV7-2 and TRBJ2-7; 7 nucleotides align to TRBD2. CDR1 and CDR2 from the germline V gene are SGHTA and FQGNSA. The V segment lost 5 bases and the J segment 7 bases; nucleotides outside the gene matches: 8. CDR3 length: 13 residues. In DNA form, the CDR3 reads TGTGCCAGCAGCGCCGACGGGGGGACGGAGCAGTACTTC. Translation: CASSADGGTEQYF. The whole variable domain, filled in from reference TRBV7-2 and TRBJ2-7, reads GAGVSQSPSNKVTEKGKDVELRCDPISGHTALYWYRQSLGQGLEFLIYFQGNSAPDKSGLPSDRFSAERTGGSVSTLTIQRTQQEDSAVYLCASSADGGTEQYFGPGTRLTVT.

In this sample, this clonotype turned up many times. V and J are TRBV7-9 and TRBJ2-5; 15 nucleotides line up with TRBD2. The germline CDR1 and CDR2 sequences are SEHNR and FQNEAQ (reference sequence). V was clipped by 6 bases and J by 4 bases; unmatched bases: 9. CDR3 size: 17 residues. The CDR3 DNA sequence: TGTGCCAGCAGTCGGACTAGCGGGGGGGCCGGTCGAGAGACCCAGTACTTC. This codes for CASSRTSGGAGRETQYF.

This clonotype occurred once. Relative to the germline gene, one junction end is altered; a read error may explain this. The chain has TRBV6-6 and TRBJ2-3; 8 bases are a match to TRBD1. Germline-derived CDR1 and CDR2 are MNHNY and SVGAGI (reference sequence). This CDR3 spans 16 amino acids. The CDR3 sequence is CASKRAETGVPDAQYF. DNA of the CDR3: TGTGCCAGCAAAAGGGCGGAGACAGGGGTTCCAGATGCGCAGTATTTT.

This sequence joins TRBV14 and TRBJ2-4; weak D call: TRBD2 (6 bases). The DNA end lines up better with TRBJ2-5; the J call may be wrong. There are 15 residues in the CDR3. Germline assignment: CDR1 SGHDN and CDR2 FVKESK. The CDR3 DNA reads as TGTGCCAGCAGCTTGGGACGCGGGGCAGTCGAGACCCAGTACTTC. This encodes CASSLGRGAVETQYF.

A remark on this clonotype: This may be a read error: a much more frequent sequence differs by one nucleotide. The V call is TRBV5-1, the J call TRBJ2-7, with D possibly matching TRBD1 (6 bases). The CDR3 runs 13 residues. Germline values: CDR1 SGHRS, CDR2 YFSETQ. The CDR3 nucleotides read TGCGCCAGCAGCTCGGACAGTCTCTACGAGCGGTACTTC. Protein product: CASSSDSLYERYF.

This clonotype has more than one count but fewer than ten. Its ends do not fully match the called genes, so a read error is possible. The chain employs TRBV6-2 or TRBV6-3 and TRBJ1-1; D possibly corresponds to TRBD1 (6 bases). The CDR3 spans 15 residues. Germline CDR1 and CDR2: MNHEY and SVGEGT. This CDR3 reads CASSYPTGMNAEAFF. CDR3 sequence (DNA): TGTGCCAGCAGTTACCCGACAGGCATGAACGCTGAAGCTTTCTTT.

This clonotype was seen at least ten times. The chain combines TRBV7-9 with TRBJ2-7; D is unresolved. The CDR3 sequence is 13 residues long. CDR1 SEHNR and CDR2 FQNEAQ come from the germline V gene (reference sequence). Trimming left V 1 base short and J 7 bases short, with 11 bases between. CDR3 sequence: CASSLDPVWEQYF. The CDR3 coding sequence is TGTGCCAGCAGCTTAGACCCCGTTTGGGAGCAGTACTTC.

This clonotype was observed at least ten times. The rearrangement uses TRBV5-5 and TRBJ2-1; the match to TRBD2 covers 8 bases. V shed 4 bases and J 5 bases; nucleotides not matched to a gene: 11. There are 16 residues in the CDR3. Germline V gene data show CDR1 as SGHKS and CDR2 as YYEKEE (reference sequence). CDR3 nucleotides: TGTGCCAGCAGCCGATTGCGGTCGGGAGGGGACAATGAGCAGTTCTTC. This encodes CASSRLRSGGDNEQFF.

Regarding this clonotype: Here the CDR3 omits its conserved ending phenylalanine or tryptophan, so a read error is the likely source. V and J are TRBV27 and TRBJ2-7; the D call may be TRBD1 or TRBD2 (5 bases each). The CDR3 spans 15 residues. Per germline, CDR1 MNHEY and CDR2 SMNVEV (reference sequence). CDR3 in amino acids: CASRPPGPSSYEQYL. The CDR3 bases are TGTGCCAGCAGGCCCCCGGGACCTAGCTCCTATGAGCAGTACTTG.

Notes on this clonotype: One junction end does not reproduce the germline sequence, and a read error may be involved. The V call is TRBV3-1, the J call TRBJ2-6, with D possibly being TRBD1 (6 bases). This CDR3 contains 15 residues. From germline, CDR1 is LGHDT and CDR2 YNNKEL (reference sequence). The CDR3 sequence: CANSHRVSGANVLTF. For the CDR3, the DNA is TGTGCCAACAGCCACAGGGTCTCTGGGGCCAACGTCCTGACTTTC.

This chain uses TRBV28 with TRBJ2-7; D is unresolved. CDR1 is MDHEN, CDR2 SYDVKM, per germline. The V and J ends lost 6 bases and 1 base respectively, with 13 bases between them. This CDR3 comprises 14 residues. The CDR3: CASSAGRVSYEQYF. The CDR3 DNA follows: TGTGCCAGCAGCGCCGGTAGGGTTTCCTACGAGCAGTACTTC.

The chain joins TRBV12-3 or TRBV12-4 to TRBJ1-6; maybe TRBD1 (6 bases). The CDR3 consists of 15 residues. Trimming shortened V by 6 bases and J by 10 bases, and 19 bases separated the two germline ends. The CDR3 region is CASRSDWGQGSPLHF. Written as DNA, the CDR3 is TGTGCCAGCAGGTCTGACTGGGGGCAAGGATCACCCCTCCACTTT.

This clonotype was found many times. The chain carries TRBV27 and TRBJ2-1; D possibly corresponds to TRBD2 (6 bases). The CDR3 is 15 amino acids. CDR1 MNHEY and CDR2 SMNVEV come from the germline V gene (reference sequence). Trimming shortened V by 7 bases and J by 4 bases, and 17 bases separated the two germline ends. CDR3 in DNA: TGTGCCAGCACCCAACTAGCCCCGGGGTACAATGAGCAGTTCTTC. Translation: CASTQLAPGYNEQFF.